Each of the 29 T cell receptor beta chains below was sequenced from the same sample in a study of blood T cells in healthy people across ages. Alongside a J-beta primer mix, a sample-barcoded 5' primer served in a second PCR lasting about 7 to 11 cycles. TCRdb reprocessed the 5' RACE reads via MiXCR and lists one record per CDR3 protein. The sample shows under 800,000 distinct CDR3 sequences, around 40% of them seen only once. The sample consisted of blood. These receptor sequences come from a woman in her sixties in good health.

This clonotype has a single count. Since a much larger clone is just one base distant, this may be a read error. The rearrangement links TRBV20-1 to TRBJ2-1; the D gene is possibly TRBD2 (5 bases). The CDR3 is 15 residues long. The V gene's germline CDR1 is DFQATT and CDR2 SNEGSKA (reference sequence). The CDR3 DNA reads as TGCGGTGCTAGAGCCCCTAGCCGGTCCTACAATGAGCAGTTCTTC. This encodes CGARAPSRSYNEQFF.

This clonotype has only a few counts. The chain is built from TRBV12-3 or TRBV12-4 and TRBJ1-5; 7 nucleotides agree with TRBD1. This CDR3 is built from 14 residues. J gave up 4 bases and V 4 bases, and 4 bases lay outside the gene matches. CDR3 loop: CASSSATGNQPQHF. In DNA form, the CDR3 reads TGTGCCAGCAGTTCCGCGACAGGGAATCAGCCCCAGCATTTT.

V and J are TRBV6-5 and TRBJ1-5, with D tentatively TRBD1 (6 bases). CDR1 MNHEY and CDR2 SVGAGI come from the germline V gene. The CDR3 is 15 amino acids. V was cut by 8 bases and J by 4 bases, with 18 bases left in between. The CDR3 is CASRETGWGNQPQHF. CDR3 nucleotides: TGTGCCAGCCGAGAGACAGGTTGGGGTAATCAGCCCCAGCATTTT.

This clonotype was seen only a few times. CDR3 region: CASSWGQGIYNEQFF. The CDR3 region has the DNA TGTGCCAGCAGCTGGGGACAAGGGATCTACAATGAGCAGTTCTTC. The rearrangement links TRBV7-8 to TRBJ2-1, with TRBD1 as a possible D gene (6 bases). The CDR3 consists of 15 residues. Trimming pared 4 bases from V and 3 bases from J, leaving 13 bases between. The germline CDR1 and CDR2 sequences are SGHVS and FQNEAQ. Combining the CDR3 with reference TRBV7-8 and TRBJ2-1 gives the whole variable domain GAGVSQSPRYKVAKRGQDVALRCDPISGHVSLFWYQQALGQGPEFLTYFQNEAQLDKSGLPSDRFFAERPEGSVSTLKIQRTQQEDSAVYLCASSWGQGIYNEQFFGPGTRLTVL.

This clonotype was seen many times. The chain recombines TRBV15 with TRBJ2-5; D is perhaps TRBD1 (6 bases). The V end was cut by 0 bases, the J end by 5 bases, with 13 bases between. The CDR3 extends over 15 amino acids. CDR1 and CDR2 from the germline V gene are LNHNV and YYDKDF (reference sequence). The CDR3 nucleotides read TGTGCCACCAGCAGAGACCCTCAGGGGCAGGAGACCCAGTACTTC. Its translation is CATSRDPQGQETQYF.

This chain uses TRBV9 with TRBJ2-1, with D perhaps TRBD2 (6 bases). CDR3 length: 18 residues. The germline V gene encodes CDR1 SGDLS and CDR2 YYNGEE. The V and J ends lost 0 bases and 0 bases respectively, with 16 bases between them. The CDR3 here is CASSVALAETGSYNEQFF. The CDR3 region has the DNA TGTGCCAGCAGCGTAGCACTAGCCGAGACGGGCTCCTACAATGAGCAGTTCTTC.

The V gene is TRBV29-1, the J gene TRBJ2-3; tentatively, D is TRBD1 (6 bases). CDR3 length equals 12 residues. V lost 3 bases, J lost 4 bases, and 8 bases lay in between. Germline loops: CDR1 SQVTM, CDR2 ANQGSEA. The CDR3 here is CSVDAGADTQYF. CDR3 nucleotides: TGCAGCGTTGATGCAGGGGCAGATACGCAGTATTTT.

This clonotype appeared a few times. The chain recombines TRBV6-1 with TRBJ2-7; 14 bases align to TRBD2. This CDR3 spans 16 amino acids. V lost 4 bases to trimming and J lost 6 bases; unmatched junction nucleotides: 8. From germline, CDR1 is MNHNS and CDR2 SASEGT. CDR3 protein: CASSGPGGLAGGEQYF. The CDR3 bases are TGTGCCAGCAGTGGGCCGGGTGGACTAGCGGGAGGCGAGCAGTACTTC.

The rearrangement links TRBV20-1 to TRBJ1-4, with 9 positions matching TRBD1. CDR1 is DFQATT and CDR2 is SNEGSKA in the germline V gene (reference sequence). The CDR3 is 13 amino acids. J lost 8 bases, V lost 6 bases, and 7 bases had no gene match. The CDR3 loop is CSAQGTGSEKLFF. The CDR3 DNA reads TGCAGTGCCCAAGGGACAGGGTCGGAAAAACTGTTTTTT.

As regards this clonotype: A much more abundant neighbour one base away suggests this may be a read error. The rearrangement links TRBV5-1 to TRBJ2-3; the match to TRBD2 covers 7 bases. Per the germline V gene, CDR1 is SGHRS and CDR2 is YFSETQ. This CDR3 comprises 15 residues. CDR3 loop: CASRNIGGSTHTQYF. In DNA form, the CDR3 reads TGCGCCAGCCGAAACATCGGGGGGAGCACACATACGCAGTATTTT.

This clonotype appeared a few times. V is TRBV29-1 and J is TRBJ1-1, with 7 bases identical to TRBD1. Losses at the gene ends were 7 bases for V and 1 base for J; bases not matched to a gene: 9. Germline CDR1 and CDR2: SQVTM and ANQGSEA. The CDR3 totals 14 residues. This CDR3 is CSAQRTGRNTEAFF. In nucleotides, the CDR3 is TGCAGCGCTCAGAGGACAGGACGGAACACTGAAGCTTTCTTT.

This clonotype has a single count. The J gene is TRBJ2-2, the V gene TRBV7-3, with 7 bases that match TRBD2. The V segment lost 8 bases and the J segment 5 bases; nucleotides outside the gene matches: 11. Per germline, CDR1 SGHTA and CDR2 FQGTGA. The CDR3 loop spans 15 amino acids. The CDR3 DNA reads as TGTGCCAGCGGAACCCCGGGAGGAGGAACCGGGGAGCTGTTTTTT. Protein product: CASGTPGGGTGELFF. The full variable domain, with the rest looked up from reference TRBV7-3 and TRBJ2-2, is GAGVSQTPSNKVTEKGKYVELRCDPISGHTALYWYRQSLGQGPEFLIYFQGTGAADDSGLPNDRFFAVRPEGSVSTLKIQRTERGDSAVYLCASGTPGGGTGELFFGEGSRLTVL.

CDR3 protein: CASSLAGGPLAEQFF. Here the CDR3 DNA reads TGTGCCAGCAGTCTAGCGGGAGGGCCCCTAGCTGAGCAGTTCTTC. This chain uses TRBV28 with TRBJ2-1; 12 positions agree with TRBD2. CDR1 and CDR2 (germline): MDHEN, SYDVKM. V was pared by 5 bases and J by 9 bases, with 8 bases of the junction left unmatched. The CDR3 is 15 amino acids.

This chain links TRBV29-1 with TRBJ1-1; TRBD1 is a possible D gene (6 bases). V gave up 5 bases and J gave up 5 bases, with 21 bases separating them. Germline V gene lookup returns CDR1 SQVTM and CDR2 ANQGSEA. This CDR3 spans 15 amino acids. In nucleotides, the CDR3 is TGCAGCGTTCTAGGGCAGGGGATAGGTGTTACTGAAGCTTTCTTT. Amino acids: CSVLGQGIGVTEAFF.

The rearrangement links TRBV5-1 to TRBJ2-4; TRBD2 aligns across 11 bases. With the DNA end fitting TRBJ2-7 better, the J assignment may be wrong. The CDR3 extends over 15 amino acids. The germline V gene has CDR1 SGHRS and CDR2 YFSETQ. The CDR3 region has the DNA TGCGCCAGCAGCTTTAGCGGGAGGGCCGGGGACGAGCAGTACTTC. It is translated as CASSFSGRAGDEQYF.

This clonotype was counted only a few times. This CDR3 is CASSYKGLADNYEQYF. CDR3 sequence (DNA): TGTGCCAGCAGTTACAAGGGACTAGCGGATAACTACGAGCAGTACTTC. The V gene is TRBV6-2 or TRBV6-3, the J gene TRBJ2-7; TRBD2 aligns across 11 bases. The CDR3 has 16 residues. Germline CDR1 is MNHEY and CDR2 is SVGEGT. V dropped 2 bases and J dropped 3; count of bases not matched to a gene: 6.

This clonotype has a handful of counts. V is TRBV6-5 and J is TRBJ2-7; 9 nucleotides agree with TRBD1. Germline lookup yields CDR1 MNHEY and CDR2 SVGAGI. The CDR3 is 14 residues long. V lost 6 bases and J lost 6; bases outside the gene matches: 9. The CDR3 sequence is CASRPGQGLREQYF. As DNA, the CDR3 is TGTGCCAGCAGACCGGGACAGGGATTACGCGAGCAGTACTTC.

This chain links TRBV20-1 with TRBJ1-2; tentatively, D is TRBD1 (6 bases). The CDR3 is 15 amino acids. Trimming shortened V by 6 bases and J by 4 bases, and 21 bases separated the two germline ends. Germline-derived CDR1 and CDR2 are DFQATT and SNEGSKA (reference sequence). CDR3 region: CSASSGATPRYGYTF. CDR3 DNA sequence: TGCAGTGCGAGTTCAGGGGCTACTCCCCGCTATGGCTACACCTTC.

J is TRBJ2-1 and V is TRBV20-1; D is uncertain. The DNA end lines up better with TRBJ2-7; the J call may be wrong. Germline V lookup: CDR1 DFQATT, CDR2 SNEGSKA (reference sequence). The CDR3 runs 14 residues. The CDR3 loop is CSAPSQRSYNEQYF. The CDR3 bases are TGCAGTGCCCCCTCACAGCGAAGCTACAATGAGCAGTACTTC.

The chain joins TRBV20-1 to TRBJ2-3; 9 nucleotides line up with TRBD2. Looked up from germline, CDR1 is DFQATT and CDR2 is SNEGSKA (reference sequence). The CDR3 runs 15 residues. With 3 bases clipped from V and 2 bases from J, the junction kept 6 bases outside the gene matches. The CDR3 DNA is TGCAGTGCTAGGGTCCTAGCGGGGAACACAGATACGCAGTATTTT. Translated: CSARVLAGNTDTQYF.

The rearrangement joins TRBV28 to TRBJ2-5; D unclear. With 4 bases removed from V and 11 bases from J, the gap between germline ends came to 14 bases. From germline, CDR1 is MDHEN and CDR2 SYDVKM. This CDR3 is built from 12 residues. CDR3 in DNA: TGTGCCAGCAGTTATCGGCCCCAGGAGCAGTACTTC. This gives the protein CASSYRPQEQYF.

This clonotype was observed many times. The genes are TRBV29-1 and TRBJ1-1; D remains unclear. V lost 5 bases and J 1 base, leaving 11 bases between the germline ends. The germline V gene has CDR1 SQVTM and CDR2 ANQGSEA. CDR3 length: 13 residues. CDR3 residues: CSVKRDPNTEAFF. The CDR3 DNA reads TGCAGCGTTAAAAGAGACCCGAACACTGAAGCTTTCTTT.

Only one count was recorded for this clonotype. The gene calls are TRBV6-5 and TRBJ1-5; D is possibly TRBD1 (5 bases). V gave up 5 bases and J gave up 2 bases, with 13 bases separating them. Germline-derived CDR1 and CDR2 are MNHEY and SVGAGI. The CDR3 runs 15 residues. CDR3 in DNA: TGTGCCAGCAGTCCCGGGGGGATCGGCAATCAGCCCCAGCATTTT. It yields the protein CASSPGGIGNQPQHF.

A few counts support this clonotype. The rearrangement uses TRBV7-8 and TRBJ2-1, with 7 bases matching TRBD1. The CDR3 is 14 residues long. Germline V lookup: CDR1 SGHVS, CDR2 FQNEAQ. J was trimmed by 9 bases and V by 4 bases; bases with no gene match: 9. Here the CDR3 reads CASSSPTGLTEQFF. The CDR3 coding sequence is TGTGCCAGCAGCTCACCGACAGGGTTGACTGAGCAGTTCTTC.

This rearrangement joins TRBV5-1 to TRBJ2-1; possible D gene TRBD1, 6 bases. The V end was cut by 4 bases, the J end by 4 bases, with 18 bases between. Germline V gene sequence: CDR1 SGHRS, CDR2 YFSETQ. The CDR3 consists of 16 residues. CDR3 in amino acids: CASSETGYGMYNEQFF. DNA of the CDR3: TGCGCCAGCAGCGAAACAGGGTATGGGATGTACAATGAGCAGTTCTTC.

The V call is TRBV12-3 or TRBV12-4, the J call TRBJ1-6; 7 nucleotides agree with TRBD1. The ends lost 6 bases at V and 9 bases at J; junction bases unmatched: 14. The CDR3 sequence is 16 residues long. The CDR3 sequence is CASSPGGGGGSSPLHF. CDR3 nucleotide sequence: TGTGCCAGCAGCCCCGGTGGAGGGGGCGGTAGTTCACCCCTCCACTTT.

The CDR3 reads CANRQGWTNEKLFF. Written as DNA, the CDR3 is TGCGCCAACAGACAAGGATGGACAAATGAAAAACTGTTTTTT. The genes are TRBV4-1 and TRBJ1-4, with a tentative D call TRBD1 (5 bases). The CDR3 extends over 14 amino acids. Germline CDR1 is MGHRA and CDR2 is YSYEKL. Trimming took off 10 bases at V and 5 bases at J, with 17 bases between the two ends.

The chain joins TRBV12-3 or TRBV12-4 to TRBJ1-1; the match to TRBD1 covers 9 bases. V lost 2 bases to trimming and J lost 1 base; unmatched junction nucleotides: 2. The CDR3 consists of 15 residues. Here the CDR3 reads CASSLKGQGNTEAFF. DNA of the CDR3: TGTGCCAGCAGTTTAAAGGGACAGGGGAACACTGAAGCTTTCTTT.

CDR3 amino acids: CASSAERSSYNEQFF. CDR3 sequence (DNA): TGTGCCAGCAGCGCCGAGCGGAGCTCCTACAATGAGCAGTTCTTC. The V and J genes are TRBV9 and TRBJ2-1; possibly TRBD2 for D (5 bases). The CDR3 extends over 15 amino acids. V lost 3 bases, J lost 0 bases, and 10 bases lay in between. Germline CDR1 and CDR2: SGDLS and YYNGEE.